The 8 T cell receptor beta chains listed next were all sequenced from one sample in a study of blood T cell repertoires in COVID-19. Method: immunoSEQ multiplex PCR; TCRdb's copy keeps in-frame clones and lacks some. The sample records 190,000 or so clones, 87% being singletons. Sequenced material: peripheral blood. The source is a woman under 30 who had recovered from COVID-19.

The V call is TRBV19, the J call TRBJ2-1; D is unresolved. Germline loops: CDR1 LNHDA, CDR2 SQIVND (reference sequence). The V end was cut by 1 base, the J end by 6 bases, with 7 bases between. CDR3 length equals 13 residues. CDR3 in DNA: TGTGCCAGTAGTATAGGCAGTCCCAATGAGCAGTTCTTC. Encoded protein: CASSIGSPNEQFF.

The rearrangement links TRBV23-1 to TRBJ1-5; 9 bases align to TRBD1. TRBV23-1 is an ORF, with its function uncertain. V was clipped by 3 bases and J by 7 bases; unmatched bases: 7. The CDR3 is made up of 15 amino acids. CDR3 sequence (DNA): TGCGCCAGCAGTCAGGACAGGGGCGAAGGGCAGCCCCAGCATTTT. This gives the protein CASSQDRGEGQPQHF.

CDR3 amino acids: CASSPGLMYNEQFF. The CDR3 coding sequence is TGTGCCAGCAGTCCGGGACTAATGTACAATGAGCAGTTCTTC. The chain has TRBV6-5 and TRBJ2-1; 7 bases line up with TRBD2. This CDR3 is built from 14 residues. Germline CDR1 reads MNHEY; CDR2 reads SVGAGI. V gave up 5 bases and J gave up 4 bases; unmatched junction bases: 5.

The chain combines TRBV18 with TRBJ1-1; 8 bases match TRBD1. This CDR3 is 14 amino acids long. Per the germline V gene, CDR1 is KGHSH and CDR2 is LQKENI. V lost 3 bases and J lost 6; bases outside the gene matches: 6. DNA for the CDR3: TGTGCCAGCTCACCGCAGGGGGCGGGGGCTGAAGCTTTCTTT. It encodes CASSPQGAGAEAFF.

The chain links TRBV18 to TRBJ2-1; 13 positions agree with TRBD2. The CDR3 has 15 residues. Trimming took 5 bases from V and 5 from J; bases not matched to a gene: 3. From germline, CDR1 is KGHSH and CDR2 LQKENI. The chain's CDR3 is CASSMGTSGDNEQFF. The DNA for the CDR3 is TGTGCCAGCTCAATGGGGACTAGCGGGGACAATGAGCAGTTCTTC. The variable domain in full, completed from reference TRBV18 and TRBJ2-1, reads NAGVMQNPRHLVRRRGQEARLRCSPMKGHSHVYWYRQLPEEGLKFMVYLQKENIIDESGMPKERFSAEFPKEGPSILRIQQVVRGDSAAYFCASSMGTSGDNEQFFGPGTRLTVL.

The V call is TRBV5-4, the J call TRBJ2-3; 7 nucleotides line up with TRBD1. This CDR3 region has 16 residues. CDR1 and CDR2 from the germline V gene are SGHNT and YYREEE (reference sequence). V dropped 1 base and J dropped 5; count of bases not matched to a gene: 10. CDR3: CASSLKVGQGVDTQYF. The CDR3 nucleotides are TGTGCCAGCAGCTTGAAGGTCGGGCAGGGGGTAGATACGCAGTATTTT.

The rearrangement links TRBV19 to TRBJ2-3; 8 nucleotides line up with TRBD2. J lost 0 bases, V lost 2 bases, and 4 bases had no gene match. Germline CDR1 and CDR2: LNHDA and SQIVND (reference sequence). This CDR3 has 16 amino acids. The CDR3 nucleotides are TGTGCCAGTAGTATACCGCCTAGCGGGAGCACAGATACGCAGTATTTT. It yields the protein CASSIPPSGSTDTQYF.

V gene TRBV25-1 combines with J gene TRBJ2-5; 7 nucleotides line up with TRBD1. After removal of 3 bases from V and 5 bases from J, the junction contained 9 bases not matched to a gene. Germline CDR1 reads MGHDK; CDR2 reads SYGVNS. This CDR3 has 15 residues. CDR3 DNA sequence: TGTGCCAGCAGTGAGGACAGGATAAAAGGGGAGACCCAGTACTTC. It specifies CASSEDRIKGETQYF.